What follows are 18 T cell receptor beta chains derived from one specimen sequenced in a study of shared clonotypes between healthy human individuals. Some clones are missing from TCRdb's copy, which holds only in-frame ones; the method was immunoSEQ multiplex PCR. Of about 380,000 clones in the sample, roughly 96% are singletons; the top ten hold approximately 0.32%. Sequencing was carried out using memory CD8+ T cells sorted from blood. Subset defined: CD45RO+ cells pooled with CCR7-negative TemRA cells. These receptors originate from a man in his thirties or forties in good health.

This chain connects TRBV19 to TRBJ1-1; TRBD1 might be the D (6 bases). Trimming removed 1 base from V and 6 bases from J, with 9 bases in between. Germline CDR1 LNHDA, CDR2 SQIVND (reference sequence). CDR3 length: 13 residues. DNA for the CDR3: TGTGCCAGTAGTATAGTGGGGGCAGCTGAAGCTTTCTTT. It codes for CASSIVGAAEAFF.

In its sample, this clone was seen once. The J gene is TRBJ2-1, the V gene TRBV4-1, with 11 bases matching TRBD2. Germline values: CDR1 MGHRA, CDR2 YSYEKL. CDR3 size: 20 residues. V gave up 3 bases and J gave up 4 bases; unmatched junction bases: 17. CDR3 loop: CASSQPPGLAALSPYNEQFF. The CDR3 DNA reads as TGCGCCAGCAGCCAGCCTCCGGGACTAGCGGCCCTCAGCCCATACAATGAGCAGTTCTTC.

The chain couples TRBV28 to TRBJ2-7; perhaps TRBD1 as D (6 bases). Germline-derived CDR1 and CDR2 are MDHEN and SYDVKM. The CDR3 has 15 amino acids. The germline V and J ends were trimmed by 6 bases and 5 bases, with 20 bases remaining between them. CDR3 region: CASSPTAQGLNEQYF. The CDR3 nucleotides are TGTGCCAGCAGCCCTACGGCTCAGGGGCTAAACGAGCAGTACTTC.

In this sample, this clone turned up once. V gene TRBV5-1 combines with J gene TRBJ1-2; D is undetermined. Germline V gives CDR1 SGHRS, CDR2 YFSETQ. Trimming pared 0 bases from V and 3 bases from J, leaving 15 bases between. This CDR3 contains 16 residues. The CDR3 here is CASSLASHSRDYGYTF. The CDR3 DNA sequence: TGCGCCAGCAGCTTGGCTAGTCATTCTCGGGACTATGGCTACACCTTC.

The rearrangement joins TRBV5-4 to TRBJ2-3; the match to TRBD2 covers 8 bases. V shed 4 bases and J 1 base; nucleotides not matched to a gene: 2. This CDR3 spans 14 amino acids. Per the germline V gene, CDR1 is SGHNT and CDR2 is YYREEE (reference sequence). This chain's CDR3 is CASSPGLGTDTQYF. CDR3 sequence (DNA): TGTGCCAGCAGCCCGGGACTAGGCACAGATACGCAGTATTTT.

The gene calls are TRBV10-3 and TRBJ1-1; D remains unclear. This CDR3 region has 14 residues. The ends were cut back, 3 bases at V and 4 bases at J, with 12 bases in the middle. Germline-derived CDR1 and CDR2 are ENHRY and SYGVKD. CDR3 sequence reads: CAISEIWVGTEAFF. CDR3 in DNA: TGTGCCATCAGTGAAATTTGGGTTGGCACTGAAGCTTTCTTT.

For the CDR3, the DNA is TGTGCCAGCAGCTTCAGCACAGATACGCAGTATTTT. Its protein product is CASSFSTDTQYF. The rearrangement joins TRBV11-3 to TRBJ2-3; no clear D. The CDR3 consists of 12 residues. V was cut by 3 bases and J by 0 bases, with 1 base left in between. The germline CDR1 and CDR2 sequences are SGHNT and YENEEA.

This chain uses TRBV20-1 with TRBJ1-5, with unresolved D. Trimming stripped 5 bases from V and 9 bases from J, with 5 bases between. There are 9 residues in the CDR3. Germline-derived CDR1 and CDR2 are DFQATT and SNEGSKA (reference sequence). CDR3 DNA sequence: TGCAGTGCTGGCGGGCCCCAGCATTTT. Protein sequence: CSAGGPQHF.

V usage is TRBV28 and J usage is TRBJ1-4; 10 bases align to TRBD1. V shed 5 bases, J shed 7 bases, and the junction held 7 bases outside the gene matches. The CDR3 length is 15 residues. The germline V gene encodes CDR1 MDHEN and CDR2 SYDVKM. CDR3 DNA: TGTGCCAGCAGTACCCGGGACAGGGGAACTGAAAAACTGTTTTTT. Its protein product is CASSTRDRGTEKLFF.

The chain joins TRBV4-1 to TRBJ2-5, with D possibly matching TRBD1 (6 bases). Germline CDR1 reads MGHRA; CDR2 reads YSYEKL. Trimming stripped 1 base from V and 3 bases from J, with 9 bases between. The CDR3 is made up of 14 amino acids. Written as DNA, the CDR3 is TGCGCCAGCAGCCAAGTTTACAGGGAAGAGACCCAGTACTTC. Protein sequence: CASSQVYREETQYF.

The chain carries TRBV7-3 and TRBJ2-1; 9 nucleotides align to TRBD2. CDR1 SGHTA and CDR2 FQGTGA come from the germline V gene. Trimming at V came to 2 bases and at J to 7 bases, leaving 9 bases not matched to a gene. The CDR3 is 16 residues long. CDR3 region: CASSLRLAGERNEQFF. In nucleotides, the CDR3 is TGTGCCAGCAGCTTACGGTTAGCGGGAGAGAGAAATGAGCAGTTCTTC.

CDR3: CSVGLTGPRSYNEQFF. CDR3 nucleotides: TGCAGCGTTGGTCTTACCGGGCCCCGCTCCTACAATGAGCAGTTCTTC. This rearrangement joins TRBV29-1 to TRBJ2-1; D is undetermined. With 4 bases removed from V and 0 bases from J, the gap between germline ends came to 16 bases. The length of the CDR3 is 16 residues. Germline V gives CDR1 SQVTM, CDR2 ANQGSEA.

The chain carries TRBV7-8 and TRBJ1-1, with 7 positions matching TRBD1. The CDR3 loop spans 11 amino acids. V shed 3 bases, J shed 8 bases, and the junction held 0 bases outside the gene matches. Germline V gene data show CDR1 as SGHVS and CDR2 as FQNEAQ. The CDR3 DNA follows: TGTGCCAGCAGCTTGACAGGGGAAGCTTTCTTT. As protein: CASSLTGEAFF.

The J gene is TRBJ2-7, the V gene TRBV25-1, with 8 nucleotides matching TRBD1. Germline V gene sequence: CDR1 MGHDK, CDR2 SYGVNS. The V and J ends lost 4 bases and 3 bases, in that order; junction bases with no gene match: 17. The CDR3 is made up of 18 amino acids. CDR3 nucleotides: TGTGCCAGCAGTGCTTTAAGAACCGGGACAGGAGCTCTCTACGAGCAGTACTTC. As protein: CASSALRTGTGALYEQYF.

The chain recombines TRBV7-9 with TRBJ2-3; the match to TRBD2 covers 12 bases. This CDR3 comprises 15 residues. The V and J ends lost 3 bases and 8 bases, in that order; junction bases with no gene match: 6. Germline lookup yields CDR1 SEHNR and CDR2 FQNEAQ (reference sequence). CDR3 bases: TGTGCCAGCAGCTTCCTAGCGGGAGGGCCGGGTACGCAGTATTTT. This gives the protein CASSFLAGGPGTQYF.

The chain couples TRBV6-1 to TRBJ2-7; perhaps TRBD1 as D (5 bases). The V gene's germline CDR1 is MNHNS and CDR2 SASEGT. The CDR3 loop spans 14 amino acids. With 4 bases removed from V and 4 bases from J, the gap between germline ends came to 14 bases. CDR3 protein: CASSGNQGAYEQYF. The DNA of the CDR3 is TGTGCCAGCAGTGGGAATCAAGGGGCATACGAGCAGTACTTC.

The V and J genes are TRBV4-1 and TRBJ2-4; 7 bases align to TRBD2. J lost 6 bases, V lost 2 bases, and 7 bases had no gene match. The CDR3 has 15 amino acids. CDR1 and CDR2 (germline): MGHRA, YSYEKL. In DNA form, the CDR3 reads TGCGCCAGCAGCCAAAGGACTAGTCTTTCAAACATTCAGTACTTC. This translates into CASSQRTSLSNIQYF.

CDR3 DNA: TGTGCCCACGCCCGGACATTAACCTACGAGCAGTACTTC. Encoded protein: CAHARTLTYEQYF. The chain employs TRBV10-3 and TRBJ2-7, with D maybe TRBD1 (5 bases). Per the germline V gene, CDR1 is ENHRY and CDR2 is SYGVKD. The CDR3 is 13 amino acids. Trimming took 11 bases from V and 2 from J, leaving 16 bases between them.